Below are 4 T cell receptor beta chains sequenced from a single sample in a study of blood T cell repertoires in COVID-19. The assay was immunoSEQ multiplex PCR, and TCRdb's table has in-frame clones only and misses some. The repertoire consists of roughly 340,000 clones, with roughly nine tenths occurring once and the leading ten covering about 1%. The sample consisted of PBMCs or T cells enriched from blood (not recorded which). The receptors stem from a man aged 18-30 years who had recovered from COVID-19.

This chain connects TRBV27 to TRBJ1-1; possibly TRBD1 for D (5 bases). Looked up from germline, CDR1 is MNHEY and CDR2 is SMNVEV (reference sequence). Trimming took off 4 bases at V and 8 bases at J, with 14 bases between the two ends. The CDR3 covers 13 residues. In nucleotides, the CDR3 is TGTGCCAGCAGTTCCGCCGGGAGGACAGAAGCTTTCTTT. This gives the protein CASSSAGRTEAFF.

V usage is TRBV12-5 and J usage is TRBJ1-1; D remains unclear. The CDR3 is made up of 13 amino acids. The ends were cut back, 1 base at V and 10 bases at J, with 13 bases in the middle. The germline V gene encodes CDR1 LGHNT and CDR2 FRNRAP. This CDR3 reads CASGLALGGRAFF. The CDR3 DNA sequence: TGTGCTAGTGGTTTGGCGCTCGGAGGAAGAGCTTTCTTT. The full variable domain, completed using reference TRBV12-5 and TRBJ1-1, is DARVTQTPRHKVTEMGQEVTMRCQPILGHNTVFWYRQTMMQGLELLAYFRNRAPLDDSGMPKDRFSAEMPDATLATLKIQPSEPRDSAVYFCASGLALGGRAFFGQGTRLTVV.

The genes are TRBV4-1 and TRBJ1-1, with D hard to call. CDR1 and CDR2 (germline): MGHRA, YSYEKL. Trimming shortened V by 0 bases and J by 7 bases, and 9 bases separated the two germline ends. The CDR3 length is 13 residues. As DNA, the CDR3 is TGCGCCAGCAGCCAAGATTCTGGCAGTGAAGCTTTCTTT. It codes for CASSQDSGSEAFF.

This clone came up once. The genes are TRBV2 and TRBJ1-5, with D possibly matching TRBD1 (6 bases). The V end was cut by 8 bases, the J end by 2 bases, with 16 bases between. The CDR3 runs to 15 residues. Germline CDR1 reads SNHLY; CDR2 reads FYNNEI. DNA for the CDR3: TGTGCCAGCGACCGACAGGTTGGGGGCAATCAGCCCCAGCATTTT. Its protein is CASDRQVGGNQPQHF.